This is a list of T cell receptor beta chains from one sample in a study of neurological immune-mediated disorders. Using its own MiXCR run on the 5' RACE reads, TCRdb lists one record per CDR3 protein. Among more than 70,000 distinct CDR3 sequences, roughly 10% were seen once, and the ten largest hold 8.5% to 10%. The material sequenced was PBMCs. The receptors shown here come from a man younger than 40 in good health. The CDR3 runs from the conserved cysteine through the conserved F or W. Each record gives: J gene, V gene, clone size, D gene, CDR3 length, CDR3 protein, CDR3 DNA. The D gene is left open where the match is weak. Size is stated for part of the rows, as once, few or many counts, or as a class when the clone is expanded.

TRBJ2-1 TRBV3-1 many NA 15 CASSQDSARYNEQFF TGTGCCAGCAGCCAAGATTCGGCTAGGTACAATGAGCAGTTCTTC
TRBJ1-3 TRBV6-1 many NA 12 CASSVSGNTIYF TGTGCCAGCAGTGTCTCTGGAAACACCATATATTTT
TRBJ2-3 TRBV5-5 many NA 13 CASSLKGTDTQYF TGTGCCAGCAGCTTGAAAGGCACAGATACGCAGTATTTT
TRBJ1-6 TRBV7-2 NA TRBD1 13 CASSWDRNSPLRF TGTGCCAGCAGTTGGGACAGGAATTCACCCCTCCGCTTT
TRBJ1-5 TRBV27 many TRBD1 18 CASSLSVEAGGRKQPQHF TGTGCCAGCAGTTTATCCGTGGAGGCAGGGGGAAGGAAACAGCCCCAGCATTTT
TRBJ1-4 TRBV5-5 many NA 17 CASSLDRSGRVAEKLFF TGTGCCAGCAGCTTGGATCGTTCGGGGAGGGTGGCCGAAAAACTGTTTTTT
TRBJ2-5 TRBV5-1 many NA 14 CASSLNGQPETQYF TGCGCCAGCAGCTTGAACGGACAGCCGGAGACCCAGTACTTC
TRBJ1-5 TRBV27 many NA 15 CASSLARHSNQPQHF TGTGCCAGCAGTTTAGCCCGGCATAGCAATCAGCCCCAGCATTTT
TRBJ1-1 TRBV7-9 many NA 14 CATPLGIVNTEAFF TGTGCCACCCCTCTTGGGATTGTGAACACTGAAGCTTTCTTT
TRBJ2-3 TRBV7-9 many NA 13 CASSFLGEDTQYF TGTGCCAGCAGCTTCCTTGGCGAGGATACGCAGTATTTT
TRBJ2-6 TRBV28 many NA 12 CASRAGANVLTF TGTGCCAGCAGGGCTGGGGCCAACGTCCTGACTTTC
TRBJ2-3 TRBV10-3 many NA 14 CAISESYSTDTQYF TGTGCCATCAGTGAGTCATATAGCACAGATACGCAGTATTTT
TRBJ2-6 TRBV27 many NA 18 CASSSHGKPYTGANVLTF TGTGCCAGCAGTTCCCACGGGAAGCCTTATACTGGGGCCAACGTCCTGACTTTC
TRBJ2-1 TRBV10-3 many NA 14 CACRDSGSYNEQFF TGTGCCTGCCGGGATAGCGGCTCCTACAATGAGCAGTTCTTC
TRBJ2-2 TRBV11-2 NA NA 14 CASSSPPVGGELFF TGTGCCAGCAGCTCCCCCCCTGTGGGCGGGGAGCTGTTTTTT
TRBJ1-1 TRBV20-1 many TRBD1 13 CSANRGLRTEAFF TGCAGTGCTAACAGGGGGCTAAGGACTGAAGCTTTCTTT
TRBJ2-1 TRBV29-1 many NA 14 CSVDRLSSYNEQFF TGCAGCGTTGACAGACTTAGCTCCTACAATGAGCAGTTCTTC
TRBJ2-3 TRBV29-1 many TRBD1 14 CSVNDRASTDTQYF TGCAGCGTTAACGACAGGGCTAGCACAGATACGCAGTATTTT
TRBJ2-3 TRBV7-9 many NA 13 CASRGKSTDTQYF TGTGCCAGCCGCGGAAAAAGCACAGATACGCAGTATTTT
TRBJ2-1 TRBV7-2 many NA 17 CASSSTGSEPSYNEQFF TGTGCCAGCAGCTCGACCGGTAGCGAACCATCCTACAATGAGCAGTTCTTC
TRBJ2-3 TRBV20-1 many TRBD2 20 CSARATGTSGRFGSTDTQYF TGCAGTGCTAGAGCAACCGGGACTAGCGGGAGGTTCGGAAGCACAGATACGCAGTATTTT
TRBJ2-6 TRBV27 NA NA 13 CASTFRGANVLTF TGTGCCAGCACATTCAGAGGGGCCAACGTCCTGACTTTC
TRBJ2-1 TRBV7-9 many NA 15 CASNDARDAYNEQFF TGTGCCAGCAACGACGCGAGGGACGCTTACAATGAGCAGTTCTTC
TRBJ1-1 TRBV5-1 many NA 14 CASSADRDGTEAFF TGCGCCAGCAGCGCTGACCGGGACGGCACTGAAGCTTTCTTT
TRBJ2-1 TRBV6-1 many NA 15 CASSDWGFDGKEQFF TGTGCCAGCAGTGACTGGGGTTTCGACGGGAAGGAGCAGTTCTTC